The clone carrying this T cell receptor (beta chain) showed up many times. The antigen is not known. The data stem from a study of blood T cells in healthy people across ages. General study points: The unknown donor CMV status may have confounded expanded clonotype changes.

It was with a sample-barcoded 5' primer and a J-beta primer mix that a second PCR of about 7 to 12 cycles was run. Every single cDNA molecule received a tag from a template-switch adaptor with 12 random nucleotides. TCRdb redid the calling of the 5' RACE reads with MiXCR, one entry per CDR3 protein. The sample contains around 750,000 distinct CDR3 sequences, approximately 55% of which appear only once. The V gene's germline CDR1 is SGHRS and CDR2 YFSETQ. The CDR3 spans 14 residues. V was clipped by 5 bases and J by 0 bases, with 12 bases between them. The sample taken for sequencing was blood. This clonotype originated in an elderly man in good health. The rearrangement uses TRBV5-1 and TRBJ2-7; D is tentatively TRBD1 or TRBD2 (5 bases each). CDR3 loop: CASSSGTTSYEQYF. The CDR3 region has the DNA TGCGCCAGCAGTTCCGGGACCACCTCCTACGAGCAGTACTTC.